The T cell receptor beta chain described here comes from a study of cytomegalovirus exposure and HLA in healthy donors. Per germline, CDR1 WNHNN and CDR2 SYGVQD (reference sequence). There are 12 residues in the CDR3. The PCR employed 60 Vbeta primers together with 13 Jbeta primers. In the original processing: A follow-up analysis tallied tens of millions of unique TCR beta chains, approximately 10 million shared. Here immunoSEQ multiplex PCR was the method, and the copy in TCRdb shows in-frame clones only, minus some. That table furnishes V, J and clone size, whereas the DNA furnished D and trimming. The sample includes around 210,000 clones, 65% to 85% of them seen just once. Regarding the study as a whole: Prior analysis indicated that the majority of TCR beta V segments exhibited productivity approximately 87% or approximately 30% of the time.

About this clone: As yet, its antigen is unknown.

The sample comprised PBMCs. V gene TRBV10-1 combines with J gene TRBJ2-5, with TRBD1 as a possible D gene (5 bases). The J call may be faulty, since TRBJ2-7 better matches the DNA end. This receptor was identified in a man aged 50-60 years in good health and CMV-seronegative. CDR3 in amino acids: CASSRQSYEQYF. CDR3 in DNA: TGCGCCAGCAGTCGACAGTCCTACGAGCAGTACTTC.